This T cell receptor beta chain was identified in a study of Graves' ophthalmopathy and Graves' hyperthyroidism. Broader study findings: An approximately 82% specificity and 87.88% sensitivity were achieved by a 13-signature model that separated ophthalmopathy from stable hyperthyroidism. Blood repertoires reportedly contained most expanded thyroid clonotypes above 0.001 frequency.

The CDR3 has 15 amino acids. CDR1 SGDLS and CDR2 YYNGEE come from the germline V gene. For repertoire sequencing, the TCR beta CDR3 regions were amplified from RNA transcripts. Investigators did first-round RT-PCR with HTBI primers, then second-round multiplex PCR. MiXCR, run by TCRdb on the multiplex PCR reads, gives a single entry per CDR3 protein. There are about 590,000 distinct CDR3 sequences in the sample; 35% to 45% occur only once, and about 4.1% lies in the top ten. Turning to this clonotype: Its antigen is not identified. Since a much larger clone is just one base distant, this may be a read error.

Hyperthyroidism patients were newly diagnosed, under 2 months' duration, aged 18 to 65. Serum thyroxine and TRAb, along with clinical symptoms, thyroid ultrasound and orbital computed tomography, were what diagnosis relied on. This rearrangement joins TRBV9 to TRBJ2-5; maybe TRBD2 (7 bases). Specimen: peripheral blood or thyroid tissue (not recorded which). The receptor was isolated from an adult man with Graves' hyperthyroidism. The DNA of the CDR3 is TGTGCCAACAGCGGAGGGGGGGGGCCTCAAGAGACCCAGTACTTC. This codes for CANSGGGGPQETQYF.